This TCR beta chain was obtained from a study of tumor and adjacent non-tumor tissue in lung cancer. TCRbeta libraries were built with three rounds of nested PCR, modified from ARM-PCR. TCRdb redid the calling of the multiplex PCR reads with MiXCR, one entry per CDR3 protein. The table includes approximately 79,000 distinct CDR3 sequences, 76% detected once. This sample's RNA came from whole unsorted tissue. The normal lung tissue was taken more than 3 cm from the tumor edge. To note about this clonotype: One junction end disagrees with the germline gene, perhaps due to a read error.

Sequencing input: distant non-tumor lung tissue. This clonotype was obtained from a man aged 65-85 years with non-small cell lung cancer.

In DNA, the CDR3 is TGCAGCGTTGAACCAGACATAATAGAGTCCCAGTACTTC. Residues: CSVEPDIIESQYF. The gene calls are TRBV29-1 and TRBJ2-5; D unclear. The CDR3 runs 13 residues. From germline, CDR1 is SQVTM and CDR2 ANQGSEA.